This T cell receptor (beta chain) is from a study of T cell repertoires in cytomegalovirus infection. Of note for this clonotype: No antigen is known for it. With a much larger clone just one base away, this may be a read error.

CDR3 size: 12 residues. Germline CDR1 SGHTA, CDR2 FQGNSA. TCRdb analysed the reads with MiXCR anew, one entry per CDR3 protein. The table shows roughly 130,000 distinct CDR3 sequences, with roughly 25% occurring only once. The chain employs TRBV7-2 and TRBJ2-2, with D possibly being TRBD2 (5 bases). This TCR came from a human donor in good health (CMV status not recorded). Some clones in this sample may be carry-over from other donors' samples. Material for sequencing was PBMCs, sequenced either directly or after in vitro stimulation (not recorded which). CDR3 sequence reads: CASSLGAGEMFF. CDR3 bases: TGTGCCAGCAGCTTAGGGGCCGGGGAGATGTTTTTT.